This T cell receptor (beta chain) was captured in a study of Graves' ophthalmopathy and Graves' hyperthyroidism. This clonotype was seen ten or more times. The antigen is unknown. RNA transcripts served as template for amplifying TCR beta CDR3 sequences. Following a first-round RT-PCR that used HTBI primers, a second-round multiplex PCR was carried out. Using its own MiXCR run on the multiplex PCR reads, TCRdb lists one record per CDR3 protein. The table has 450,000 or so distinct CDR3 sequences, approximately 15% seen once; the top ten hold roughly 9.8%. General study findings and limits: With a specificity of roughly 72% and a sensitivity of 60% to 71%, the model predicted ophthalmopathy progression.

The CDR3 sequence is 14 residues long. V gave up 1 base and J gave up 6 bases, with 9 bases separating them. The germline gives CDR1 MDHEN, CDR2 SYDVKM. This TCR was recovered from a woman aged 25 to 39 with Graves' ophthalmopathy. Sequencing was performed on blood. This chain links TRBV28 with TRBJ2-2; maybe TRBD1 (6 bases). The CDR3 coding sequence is TGTGCCAGCAGTTTATCTGCAGGGGCCGGGGAGCTGTTTTTT. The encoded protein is CASSLSAGAGELFF.